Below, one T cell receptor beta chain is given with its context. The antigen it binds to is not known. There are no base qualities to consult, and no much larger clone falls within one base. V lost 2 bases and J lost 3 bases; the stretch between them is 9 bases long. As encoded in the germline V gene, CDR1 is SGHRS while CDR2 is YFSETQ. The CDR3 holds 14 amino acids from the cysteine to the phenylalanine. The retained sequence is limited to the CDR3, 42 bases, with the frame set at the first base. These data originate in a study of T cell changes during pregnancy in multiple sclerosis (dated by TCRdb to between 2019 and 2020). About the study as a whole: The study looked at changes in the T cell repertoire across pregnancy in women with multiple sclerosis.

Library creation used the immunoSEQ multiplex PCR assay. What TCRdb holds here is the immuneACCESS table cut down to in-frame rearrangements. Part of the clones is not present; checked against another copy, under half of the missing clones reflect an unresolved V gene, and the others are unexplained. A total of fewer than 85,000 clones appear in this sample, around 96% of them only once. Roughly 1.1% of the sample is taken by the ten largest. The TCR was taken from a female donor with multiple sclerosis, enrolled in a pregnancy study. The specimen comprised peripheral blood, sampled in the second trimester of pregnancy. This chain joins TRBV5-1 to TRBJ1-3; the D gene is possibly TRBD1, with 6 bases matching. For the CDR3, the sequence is CASSFGQLGNTIYF. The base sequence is TGCGCCAGCAGCTTCGGACAGCTTGGAAACACCATATATTTT.